The T cell receptor beta chain described here comes from a study of blood T cell repertoires in COVID-19. The wider study: The United States, Italy and Spain were the sources of the acute and convalescent COVID-19 samples.

Per the original data handling: Amplification of reference gene primers provided the estimated nucleated cell counts. This table comes from immunoSEQ multiplex PCR, and its TCRdb copy is limited to in-frame clones, with some not included. D and trimming were read from the DNA, whereas the V and J calls and clone size are those reported in that table. Of a few hundred thousand clones in the sample, roughly 80% were seen once. V lost 0 bases and J 0 bases, leaving 7 bases between the germline ends. Germline CDR1 SGHRS, CDR2 YFSETQ. CDR3 length equals 15 residues. Sequencing was performed on peripheral blood. The V and J genes are TRBV5-1 and TRBJ1-5; no clear D. This sequence originates from a human donor with acute or convalescent COVID-19. The donor label of this sample is uncertain. DNA for the CDR3: TGCGCCAGCAGCTTGGACGGTAATAGCAATCAGCCCCAGCATTTT. This gives the protein CASSLDGNSNQPQHF.